This TCR beta chain was recovered during a study of identical twins. A universal primer binding site was introduced by template switching. The final cDNA contained unique molecular identifiers. TCRdb called the 5' RACE reads again in MiXCR, with one record for every CDR3 protein. This table holds 400,000 to 550,000 distinct CDR3 sequences, around 20% found once. With 0 bases clipped from V and 1 base from J, the junction kept 3 bases outside the gene matches. CDR3 length equals 15 residues. The germline gives CDR1 DFQATT, CDR2 SNEGSKA (reference sequence). Study-wide results and limits: There is a chance that invariant MAIT and iNKT cells partially muddied zero-insertion analyses. It was out-of-frame TCR alpha sharing in monozygotic twins that models underestimated.

This clonotype was counted only a few times. The antigen is not known. This sample was also put to use in a study of T cells expressing NK-cell markers. That report adds: In the group of eight sequenced donors, seven were HCMV-seropositive and one was seronegative.

The source material was CD4+ T cells sorted from blood. The chain joins TRBV20-1 to TRBJ2-5, with 9 bases aligning to TRBD2. This TCR was recovered from a woman under 30 in good health. The CDR3 is CSARDVLAGQETQYF. CDR3 in DNA: TGCAGTGCTAGAGACGTACTAGCGGGCCAAGAGACCCAGTACTTC.